Listed here are 10 T cell receptor beta chains from one sample, sequenced in a study of blood T cell repertoires in COVID-19 (TCRdb year 2020). Library creation used the immunoSEQ multiplex PCR assay. This is the immuneACCESS table as TCRdb keeps it, with only in-frame sequences that have V and J called. A part of the clones is gone; compared with another copy, unresolved V genes explain less than half, and the rest is unexplained. The sample table contains around 80,000 clones; only one count was recorded for roughly 89% of them. The top ten clonotypes cover 0.5% to 0.7% of the sample. The specimen was peripheral blood. The receptors originated from a man in his 60s with acute or convalescent COVID-19.

J is TRBJ2-3 and V is TRBV5-6; D might be TRBD1 (6 bases). Germline lookup yields CDR1 SGHDT and CDR2 YYEEEE. Trimming shortened V by 4 bases and J by 1 base, and 16 bases separated the two germline ends. The CDR3 contains 16 residues. The CDR3 DNA is TGTGCCAGCAGCGAGAGGCAGGGGAGCGGCACAGATACGCAGTATTTT. It specifies CASSERQGSGTDTQYF.

The CDR3 sequence: CATRAGLGGYTF. The CDR3 region has the DNA TGTGCCACTCGCGCGGGCCTTGGTGGCTACACCTTC. The rearrangement uses TRBV19 and TRBJ1-2; D ambiguous. Germline CDR1 is LNHDA and CDR2 is SQIVND (reference sequence). V dropped 10 bases and J dropped 7 bases, with 16 bases sitting between them. The CDR3 length is 12 residues.

The V and J genes are TRBV10-3 and TRBJ2-1; 7 bases line up with TRBD2. This CDR3 contains 13 residues. V lost 6 bases, J lost 6 bases, and 5 bases stayed unmatched. Per the germline V gene, CDR1 is ENHRY and CDR2 is SYGVKD. CDR3 region: CAISLLATNEQFF. The CDR3 DNA is TGTGCCATCAGCTTACTAGCGACCAATGAGCAGTTCTTC.

V gene TRBV14 combines with J gene TRBJ1-6; 8 nucleotides line up with TRBD1. V was clipped by 4 bases and J by 8 bases; unmatched bases: 10. Per the germline V gene, CDR1 is SGHDN and CDR2 is FVKESK. The CDR3 extends over 16 amino acids. The CDR3 region has the DNA TGTGCCAGCAGCCCAGCCGGGACAGGCCGGTATTCACCCCTCCACTTT. It is translated as CASSPAGTGRYSPLHF.

This clone was detected only a few times. The rearrangement joins TRBV27 to TRBJ2-5, with D perhaps TRBD1 (6 bases). This CDR3 spans 19 amino acids. The V end lost 8 bases, the J end lost 5 bases, and 33 bases lay between the germline ends. CDR1 MNHEY and CDR2 SMNVEV come from the germline V gene (reference sequence). DNA for the CDR3: TGTGCCAGCCGTTCAGGCCGAGGACTCAGGGGCCCCCCCAGGGAGACCCAGTACTTC. Translated, it gives CASRSGRGLRGPPRETQYF.

The V call is TRBV10-3, the J call TRBJ1-5, with D possibly TRBD1 on 6 matching bases. The V and J ends lost 3 bases and 2 bases respectively, with 14 bases between them. CDR3 length: 16 amino acids. Germline-derived CDR1 and CDR2 are ENHRY and SYGVKD. CDR3 DNA sequence: TGTGCCATCAGTGATACACACAGGGAAGGCAATCAGCCCCAGCATTTT. Translated: CAISDTHREGNQPQHF.

This chain connects TRBV2 to TRBJ2-1; 7 positions match TRBD1. Germline values: CDR1 SNHLY, CDR2 FYNNEI. This CDR3 region has 14 residues. The ends lost 3 bases at V and 8 bases at J; junction bases unmatched: 7. The CDR3 coding sequence is TGTGCCAGCAGTGAGCGACAGGGTAGCTATGAGCAGTTCTTC. Translation gives CASSERQGSYEQFF.

The CDR3 DNA reads TGCGCCAGCAGCTTGGCCCCACGAGAAGGGGGAGATACGCAGTATTTT. Its translation: CASSLAPREGGDTQYF. The V call is TRBV5-1, the J call TRBJ2-3; weak D call: TRBD1 (6 bases). Per germline, CDR1 SGHRS and CDR2 YFSETQ. The germline V and J ends were trimmed by 0 bases and 5 bases, with 16 bases remaining between them. This CDR3 has 16 residues.

The chain joins TRBV27 to TRBJ1-2; 8 bases agree with TRBD1. The trim removed 5 bases at V and 8 bases at J, leaving 13 bases unmatched. The CDR3 covers 15 residues. The V gene's germline CDR1 is MNHEY and CDR2 SMNVEV (reference sequence). The CDR3 region has the DNA TGTGCCAGCAGTCCCGACAGGGGCACGTCAGAGGGCTACACCTTC. Its protein product is CASSPDRGTSEGYTF.

V and J are TRBV27 and TRBJ2-1, with 11 bases identical to TRBD2. Germline V lookup: CDR1 MNHEY, CDR2 SMNVEV (reference sequence). J lost 4 bases, V lost 1 base, and 3 bases had no gene match. The CDR3 is 16 amino acids. CDR3 bases: TGTGCCAGCAGTTTATTGGGACTAGCGGATTACAATGAGCAGTTCTTC. It specifies CASSLLGLADYNEQFF.